These T cell receptor beta chains were read from a single sample in a study of PD-1 blockade in classical Hodgkin lymphoma. Here immunoSEQ multiplex PCR was the method, and the copy in TCRdb shows in-frame clones only, minus some. The repertoire consists of tens of thousands of clones, with roughly 80% occurring once and the leading ten covering 3% to 3.5%. The sequenced sample was CD4+ T cells from blood, obtained before the fourth cycle of nivolumab. The receptors were gathered from a human donor with classical Hodgkin lymphoma. CDR3s leave out the opening cysteine and the closing phenylalanine or tryptophan. Clone size is not always given. Where it is, it says once, few, many or a class for expanded clones.

abundance	v_gene	j_gene	CDR3aa
-	TRBV11-2	TRBJ2-5	ASSLDRQETQY
-	TRBV28	TRBJ2-3	ASSLAQDTQY
-	TRBV5-1	TRBJ1-2	ASSYEGGTRIYGYT
-	TRBV27	TRBJ2-6	ASSLGTSGANVLT
few	TRBV30	TRBJ1-4	AWSVNSEKLF
-	TRBV6-5	TRBJ1-1	ASSYSRTSDTEAF
-	TRBV9	TRBJ1-2	ASSVALTGYGYT
-	TRBV19	TRBJ1-5	ASSGGAPFGGNQPQH
-	TRBV18	TRBJ2-1	ASSLNRGINEQF
-	TRBV28	TRBJ2-7	ASSPGTIHYEQY
once	TRBV5-4	TRBJ2-3	ASSPQGTDTQY
-	TRBV6-1	TRBJ1-2	ASSVQGIDGYT
-	TRBV4-2	TRBJ2-5	ASSQVGTDRETQY
-	TRBV25-1	TRBJ2-3	ASTPTDRGTDTQY
-	TRBV19	TRBJ1-5	ASSSTGGAGNQPQH
-	TRBV28	TRBJ1-5	ASSLFRSSLSHQPQH
-	TRBV7-2	TRBJ2-5	ASSLQGGTGETQY
-	TRBV7-9	TRBJ1-5	ASSLADANQPQH
-	TRBV4-3	TRBJ1-1	ASSLSGTPRRVAEAF
-	TRBV19	TRBJ2-1	ASNHGLPEHEQF
-	TRBV5-1	TRBJ2-1	ASRLGQGYLRPVNNEQF
-	TRBV6-1	TRBJ1-1	ASSEVAGWGQGTNTEAF
-	TRBV18	TRBJ1-5	ASSLRGEQPQH
few	TRBV7-9	TRBJ1-2	ASSLEGRNYGYT
-	TRBV5-1	TRBJ2-3	ASSLAGGLSTDTQY
-	TRBV28	TRBJ2-5	ASCGGVVKETQY
-	TRBV7-2	TRBJ1-2	ASRGAGVGYT
-	TRBV2	TRBJ1-1	ASSVRQSNTEAF
-	TRBV7-9	TRBJ1-1	ASSLGQATEAF
-	TRBV6-1	TRBJ2-3	ASSEQQGAFRTDTQY
-	TRBV29-1	TRBJ1-2	SVSSTNYGYT
-	TRBV12-5	TRBJ1-6	ASGMTGSSPLH
-	TRBV6-1	TRBJ1-5	ASSERDREPQH